The 6 T cell receptor beta chains listed next were all sequenced from one sample in a study of CD8+ T cells in alopecia areata. Treatment given: oral pan-JAK inhibitor, 5-10 mg twice daily. RNA was isolated and reverse transcribed to cDNA, the sequencing template. Clones were read by immunoSEQ multiplex PCR, and TCRdb kept only the in-frame ones, dropping some. Altogether some 200,000 clones are present, about 60% being singletons, with the ten largest covering approximately 3.4%. Sequencing used CD4+ T cells sorted from blood, obtained at week 4, from a patient treated with tofacitinib. The receptors originated from a human donor with alopecia areata.

The CDR3 protein is CAWSVQGGREQYF. In DNA form, the CDR3 reads TGTGCCTGGAGTGTACAGGGGGGTCGCGAGCAGTACTTC. V is TRBV30 and J is TRBJ2-7; 8 nucleotides line up with TRBD1. Losses at the gene ends were 0 bases for V and 6 bases for J; bases not matched to a gene: 4. Germline assignment: CDR1 GTSNPN and CDR2 SVGIG (reference sequence). The CDR3 has 13 amino acids.

CDR3 nucleotides: TGTGCCAGCACCATATTGGGAGGCGGGGAGCTGTTTTTT. Translation: CASTILGGGELFF. The rearrangement joins TRBV7-3 to TRBJ2-2, with D maybe TRBD2 (6 bases). The CDR3 has 13 amino acids. V gave up 7 bases and J gave up 7 bases, with 13 bases separating them. In germline, CDR1 is SGHTA, CDR2 FQGTGA.

The chain links TRBV29-1 to TRBJ2-3; TRBD1 matches at 7 bases. Germline V gene lookup returns CDR1 SQVTM and CDR2 ANQGSEA. CDR3 length equals 11 residues. The V segment lost 7 bases and the J segment 5 bases; nucleotides outside the gene matches: 3. The CDR3 DNA reads as TGCAGCGGACAGGGTCAAGATACGCAGTATTTT. This sequence encodes CSGQGQDTQYF.

The chain employs TRBV30 and TRBJ1-5; no clear D. The CDR3 is 15 amino acids. The germline V and J ends were trimmed by 0 bases and 5 bases, with 14 bases remaining between them. CDR1 and CDR2 from the germline V gene are GTSNPN and SVGIG (reference sequence). CDR3 sequence reads: CAWSVHGQPHQPQHF. DNA for the CDR3: TGTGCCTGGAGTGTTCATGGGCAGCCGCATCAGCCCCAGCATTTT.

The gene calls are TRBV7-9 and TRBJ2-3; no clear D. This CDR3 comprises 15 residues. With 9 bases removed from V and 0 bases from J, the gap between germline ends came to 16 bases. Germline V gives CDR1 SEHNR, CDR2 FQNEAQ (reference sequence). The CDR3 reads CASSMTGSSTDTQYF. Here the CDR3 DNA reads TGTGCCAGTAGTATGACCGGCTCTAGCACAGATACGCAGTATTTT.

The rearrangement uses TRBV30 and TRBJ1-2, with 8 bases lining up with TRBD1. Trimming took 3 bases from V and 0 from J; bases not matched to a gene: 6. The CDR3 is 15 residues long. Germline CDR1 GTSNPN, CDR2 SVGIG (reference sequence). The CDR3 coding sequence is TGTGCCTGGAGGCAGGGACAGGCCGCTAACTATGGCTACACCTTC. Translating gives CAWRQGQAANYGYTF.